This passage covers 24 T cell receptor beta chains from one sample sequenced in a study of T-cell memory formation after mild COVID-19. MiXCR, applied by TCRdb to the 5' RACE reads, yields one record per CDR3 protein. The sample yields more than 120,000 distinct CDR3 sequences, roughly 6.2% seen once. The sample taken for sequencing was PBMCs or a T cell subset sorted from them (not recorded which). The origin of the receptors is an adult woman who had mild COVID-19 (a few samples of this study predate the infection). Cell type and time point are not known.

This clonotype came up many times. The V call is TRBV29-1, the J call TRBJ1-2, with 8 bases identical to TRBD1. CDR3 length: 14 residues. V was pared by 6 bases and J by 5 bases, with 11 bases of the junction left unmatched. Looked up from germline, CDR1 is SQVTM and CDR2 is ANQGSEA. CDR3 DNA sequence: TGCAGCGTCCGGAAAGGGACAGGCGAATATGGCTACACCTTC. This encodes CSVRKGTGEYGYTF.

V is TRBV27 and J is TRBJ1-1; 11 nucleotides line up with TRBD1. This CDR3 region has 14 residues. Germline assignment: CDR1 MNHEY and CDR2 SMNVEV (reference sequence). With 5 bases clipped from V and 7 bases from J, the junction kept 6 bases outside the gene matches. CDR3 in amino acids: CASSPGQGASEAFF. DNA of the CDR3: TGTGCCAGCAGTCCCGGACAGGGGGCAAGTGAAGCTTTCTTT.

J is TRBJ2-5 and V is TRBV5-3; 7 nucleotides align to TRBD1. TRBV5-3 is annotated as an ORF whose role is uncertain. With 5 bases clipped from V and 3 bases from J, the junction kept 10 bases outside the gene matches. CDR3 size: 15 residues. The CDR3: CARRHRGDREETQYF. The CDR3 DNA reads TGTGCCAGAAGGCATCGAGGGGACAGAGAAGAGACCCAGTACTTC.

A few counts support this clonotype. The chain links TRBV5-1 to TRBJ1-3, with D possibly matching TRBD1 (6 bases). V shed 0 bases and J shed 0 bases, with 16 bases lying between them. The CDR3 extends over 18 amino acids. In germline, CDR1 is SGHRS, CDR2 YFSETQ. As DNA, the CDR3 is TGCGCCAGCAGCTTGGAACCCCGGGACACCGCCTCTGGAAACACCATATATTTT. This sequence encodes CASSLEPRDTASGNTIYF.

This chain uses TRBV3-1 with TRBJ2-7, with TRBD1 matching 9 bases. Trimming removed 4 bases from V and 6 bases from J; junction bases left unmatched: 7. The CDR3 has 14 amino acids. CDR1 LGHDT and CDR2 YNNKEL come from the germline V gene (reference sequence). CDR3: CASSPPGTGSEQYF. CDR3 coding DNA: TGTGCCAGCAGCCCGCCCGGGACAGGGAGCGAGCAGTACTTC.

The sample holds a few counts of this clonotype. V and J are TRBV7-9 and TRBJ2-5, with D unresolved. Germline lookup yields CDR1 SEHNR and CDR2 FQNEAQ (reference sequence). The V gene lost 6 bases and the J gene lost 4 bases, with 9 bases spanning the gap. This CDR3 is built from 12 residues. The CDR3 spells CASSQTLETQYF. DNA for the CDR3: TGTGCCAGCAGTCAAACCCTAGAGACCCAGTACTTC.

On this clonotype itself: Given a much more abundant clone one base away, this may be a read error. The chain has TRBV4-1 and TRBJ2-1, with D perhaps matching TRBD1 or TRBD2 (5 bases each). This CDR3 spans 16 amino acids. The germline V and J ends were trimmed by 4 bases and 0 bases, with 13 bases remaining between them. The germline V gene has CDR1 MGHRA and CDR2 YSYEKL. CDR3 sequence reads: CASSRGRAASYNEQFF. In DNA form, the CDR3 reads TGCGCCAGCAGCCGGGGACGAGCGGCCTCCTACAATGAGCAGTTCTTC.

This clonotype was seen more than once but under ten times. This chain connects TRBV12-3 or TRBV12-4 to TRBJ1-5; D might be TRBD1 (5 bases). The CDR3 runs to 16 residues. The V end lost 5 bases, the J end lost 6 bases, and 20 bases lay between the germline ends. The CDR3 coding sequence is TGTGCCAGCAGTCTTGGCGGGACCGGGACCAGTCAGCCCCAGCATTTT. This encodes CASSLGGTGTSQPQHF.

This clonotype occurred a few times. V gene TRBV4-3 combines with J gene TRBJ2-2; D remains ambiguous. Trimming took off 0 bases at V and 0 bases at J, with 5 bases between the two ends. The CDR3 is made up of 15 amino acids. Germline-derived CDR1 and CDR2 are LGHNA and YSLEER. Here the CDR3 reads CASSQEASNTGELFF. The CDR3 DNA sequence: TGCGCCAGCAGCCAAGAGGCGTCGAACACCGGGGAGCTGTTTTTT.

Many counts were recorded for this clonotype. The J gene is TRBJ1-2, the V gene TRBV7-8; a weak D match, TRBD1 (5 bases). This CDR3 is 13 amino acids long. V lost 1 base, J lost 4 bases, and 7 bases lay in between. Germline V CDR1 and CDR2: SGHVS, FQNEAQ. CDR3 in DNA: TGTGCCAGCAGCTTAGTGGGGGGCTATGGCTACACCTTC. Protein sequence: CASSLVGGYGYTF.

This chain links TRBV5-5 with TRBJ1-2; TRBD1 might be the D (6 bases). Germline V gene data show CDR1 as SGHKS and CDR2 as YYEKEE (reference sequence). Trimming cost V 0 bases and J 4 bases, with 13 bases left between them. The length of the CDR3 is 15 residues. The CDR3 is CASSLGQGFPYGYTF. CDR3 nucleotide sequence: TGTGCCAGCAGCTTGGGCCAGGGGTTCCCCTATGGCTACACCTTC.

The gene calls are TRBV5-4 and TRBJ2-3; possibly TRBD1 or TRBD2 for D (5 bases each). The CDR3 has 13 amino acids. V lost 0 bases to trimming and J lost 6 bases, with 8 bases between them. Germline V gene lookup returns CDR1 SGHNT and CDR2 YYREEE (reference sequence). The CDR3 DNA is TGTGCCAGCAGCTTGGGGGGGATGGATACGCAGTATTTT. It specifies CASSLGGMDTQYF.

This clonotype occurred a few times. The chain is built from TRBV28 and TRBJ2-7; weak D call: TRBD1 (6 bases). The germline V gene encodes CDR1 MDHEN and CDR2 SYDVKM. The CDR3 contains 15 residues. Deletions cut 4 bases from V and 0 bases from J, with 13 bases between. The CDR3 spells CASSYRGQLSYEQYF. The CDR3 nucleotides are TGTGCCAGCAGTTATCGTGGACAGCTCTCCTACGAGCAGTACTTC. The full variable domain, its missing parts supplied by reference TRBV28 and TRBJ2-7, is DVKVTQSSRYLVKRTGEKVFLECVQDMDHENMFWYRQDPGLGLRLIYFSYDVKMKEKGDIPEGYSVSREKKERFSLILESASTNQTSMYLCASSYRGQLSYEQYFGPGTRLTVT.

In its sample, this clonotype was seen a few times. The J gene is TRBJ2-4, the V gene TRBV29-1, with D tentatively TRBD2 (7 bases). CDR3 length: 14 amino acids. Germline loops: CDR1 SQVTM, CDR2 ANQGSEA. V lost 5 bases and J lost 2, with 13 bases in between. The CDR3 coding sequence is TGCAGCGTTACCGGGGGGCGGACCAAAAACATTCAGTACTTC. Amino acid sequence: CSVTGGRTKNIQYF.

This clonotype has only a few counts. The CDR3 region is CASSRQVESEAFF. The CDR3, as DNA: TGTGCCAGCAGCCGACAGGTTGAATCTGAAGCTTTCTTT. The chain joins TRBV7-9 to TRBJ1-1; D is perhaps TRBD1 (6 bases). V shed 5 bases and J shed 6 bases, with 13 bases lying between them. The CDR3 has 13 residues. Germline V gene lookup returns CDR1 SEHNR and CDR2 FQNEAQ (reference sequence).

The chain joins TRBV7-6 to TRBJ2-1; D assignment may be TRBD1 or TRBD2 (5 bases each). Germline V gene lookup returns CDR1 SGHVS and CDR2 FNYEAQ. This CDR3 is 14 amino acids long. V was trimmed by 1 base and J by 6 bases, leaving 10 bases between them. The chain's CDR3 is CASSLGAGTNEQFF. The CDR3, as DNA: TGTGCCAGCAGCTTAGGAGCCGGGACCAATGAGCAGTTCTTC. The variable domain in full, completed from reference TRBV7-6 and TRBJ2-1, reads GAGVSQSPRYKVTKRGQDVALRCDPISGHVSLYWYRQALGQGPEFLTYFNYEAQQDKSGLPNDRFSAERPEGSISTLTIQRTEQRDSAMYRCASSLGAGTNEQFFGPGTRLTVL.

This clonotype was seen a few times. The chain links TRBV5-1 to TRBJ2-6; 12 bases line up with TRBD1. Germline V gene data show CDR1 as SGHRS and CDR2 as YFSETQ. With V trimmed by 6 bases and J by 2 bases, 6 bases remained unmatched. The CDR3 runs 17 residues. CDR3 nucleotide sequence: TGCGCCAGCACCCCGGGACAGGGGGCTGCTGGGGCCAACGTCCTGACTTTC. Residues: CASTPGQGAAGANVLTF.

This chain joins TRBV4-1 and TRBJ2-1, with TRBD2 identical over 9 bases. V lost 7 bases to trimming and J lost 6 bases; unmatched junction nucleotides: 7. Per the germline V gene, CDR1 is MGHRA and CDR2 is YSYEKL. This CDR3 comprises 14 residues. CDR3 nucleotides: TGCGCCAGCAAGGAGCGGGAGGTTCTCAATGAGCAGTTCTTC. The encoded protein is CASKEREVLNEQFF.

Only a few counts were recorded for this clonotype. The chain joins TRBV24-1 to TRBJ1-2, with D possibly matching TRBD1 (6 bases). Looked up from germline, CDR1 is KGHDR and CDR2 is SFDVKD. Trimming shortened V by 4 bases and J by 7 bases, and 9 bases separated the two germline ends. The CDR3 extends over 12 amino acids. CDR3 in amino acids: CATSDLDSGYTF. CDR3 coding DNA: TGTGCCACCAGTGACCTGGACAGTGGCTACACCTTC.

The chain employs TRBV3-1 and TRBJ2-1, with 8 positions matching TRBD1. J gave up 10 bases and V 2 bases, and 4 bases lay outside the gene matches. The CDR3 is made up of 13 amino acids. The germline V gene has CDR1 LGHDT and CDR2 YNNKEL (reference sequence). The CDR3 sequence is CASSQLTGEEQFF. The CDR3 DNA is TGTGCCAGCAGCCAACTGACAGGGGAGGAGCAGTTCTTC.

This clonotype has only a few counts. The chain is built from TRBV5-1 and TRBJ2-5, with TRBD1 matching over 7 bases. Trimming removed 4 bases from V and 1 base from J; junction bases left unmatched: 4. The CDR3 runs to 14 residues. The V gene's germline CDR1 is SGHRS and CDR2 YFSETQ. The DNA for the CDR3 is TGCGCCAGCAGCCCGGGACAGATCCAAGAGACCCAGTACTTC. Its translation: CASSPGQIQETQYF.

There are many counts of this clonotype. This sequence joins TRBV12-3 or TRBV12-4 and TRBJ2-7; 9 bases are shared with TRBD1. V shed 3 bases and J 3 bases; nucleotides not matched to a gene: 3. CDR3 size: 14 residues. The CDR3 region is CASSFPGQGYEQYF. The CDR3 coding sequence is TGTGCCAGCAGTTTTCCGGGACAGGGCTACGAGCAGTACTTC.

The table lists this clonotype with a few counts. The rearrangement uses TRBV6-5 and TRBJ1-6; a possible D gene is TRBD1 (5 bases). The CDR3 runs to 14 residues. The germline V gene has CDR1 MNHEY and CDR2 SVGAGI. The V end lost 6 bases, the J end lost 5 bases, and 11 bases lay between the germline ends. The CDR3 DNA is TGTGCCAGCAGGCAGGGCGGAAATAATTCACCCCTCCACTTT. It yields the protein CASRQGGNNSPLHF.

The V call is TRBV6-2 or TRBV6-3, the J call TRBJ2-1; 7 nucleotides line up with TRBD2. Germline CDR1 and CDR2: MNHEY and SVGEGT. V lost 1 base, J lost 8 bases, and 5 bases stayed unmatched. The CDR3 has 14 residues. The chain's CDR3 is CASSYLRGSDEQFF. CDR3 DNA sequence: TGTGCCAGCAGTTACTTGCGGGGGTCCGATGAGCAGTTCTTC.